This entry is about one T cell receptor beta chain. This CDR3 has 14 residues. After removal of 5 bases from V and 0 bases from J, the junction contained 4 bases not matched to a gene. CDR1 SGHRS and CDR2 YFSETQ come from the germline V gene. This entry is derived from a study of cytomegalovirus exposure and HLA in healthy donors. 60 Vbeta and 13 Jbeta primers were used in PCR. Generated by immunoSEQ multiplex PCR, the TCRdb table keeps only in-frame clones and is missing some. This table has more than 95,000 clones, approximately 80% appearing once. V usage is TRBV5-1 and J usage is TRBJ2-7, with 8 bases matching TRBD1. Material: PBMCs. This TCR derives from a man between 50 and 59 years old in good health and CMV-seropositive. CDR3 nucleotides: TGCGCCAGCAGGGCCGGACAGGGCTCCTACGAGCAGTACTTC. It specifies CASRAGQGSYEQYF.